Presented here are 17 T cell receptor beta chains from one specimen sequenced in a study of long-term antiretroviral therapy in people with HIV. Running of the v3.0 immunoSEQ assay took place at survey level. Sequencing was performed with immunoSEQ multiplex PCR; in TCRdb, only in-frame clones are kept and a portion is missing. The sample gives 25,000 to 35,000 clones, 80% to 90% of which show up once; under 5% is in the top ten. The input for sequencing was unsorted PBMCs, taken 0.8 years before starting antiretroviral therapy. Every receptor here comes from a man aged 18 to 35 with HIV.

The V call is TRBV5-1, the J call TRBJ2-3, with 13 bases that match TRBD2. This CDR3 region has 17 residues. Germline V gene data show CDR1 as SGHRS and CDR2 as YFSETQ. V was clipped by 0 bases and J by 4 bases; unmatched bases: 5. The CDR3, as DNA: TGCGCCAGCAGCTTGGGACTAGCGGGAGGTATTGCAGATACGCAGTATTTT. It specifies CASSLGLAGGIADTQYF.

The V and J genes are TRBV7-2 and TRBJ2-5, with 11 positions matching TRBD2. The ends lost 1 base at V and 5 bases at J; junction bases unmatched: 6. Germline V lookup: CDR1 SGHTA, CDR2 FQGNSA. The CDR3 is 16 residues long. For the CDR3, the DNA is TGTGCCAGCAGCTTAGGAGGGTCTAGCGGGAGGGAGACCCAGTACTTC. This codes for CASSLGGSSGRETQYF.

The chain uses TRBV30 and TRBJ1-3; D may be TRBD1 (5 bases). V was cut by 3 bases and J by 3 bases, with 15 bases left in between. Germline V gene lookup returns CDR1 GTSNPN and CDR2 SVGIG (reference sequence). The CDR3 is 15 amino acids. CDR3 DNA: TGTGCCTGGAGCTCCGGGACGTTTAATGGAAACACCATATATTTT. This encodes CAWSSGTFNGNTIYF. Full variable domain (remainder filled in from reference TRBV30 and TRBJ1-3): SQTIHQWPATLVQPVGSPLSLECTVEGTSNPNLYWYRQAAGRGLQLLFYSVGIGQISSEVPQNLSASRPQDRQFILSSKKLLLSDSGFYLCAWSSGTFNGNTIYFGEGSWLTVV.

V is TRBV6-4 and J is TRBJ2-3; TRBD2 aligns across 8 bases. The CDR3 runs 15 residues. J lost 8 bases, V lost 5 bases, and 12 bases had no gene match. The V gene's germline CDR1 is MRHNA and CDR2 SNTAGT. This CDR3 reads CASSLSEGSGATQYF. The CDR3 DNA is TGTGCCAGCAGTCTATCCGAGGGTAGCGGGGCTACGCAGTATTTT.

The chain uses TRBV6-6 and TRBJ1-2, with 7 bases lining up with TRBD1. With V trimmed by 5 bases and J by 7 bases, 7 bases remained unmatched. From germline, CDR1 is MNHNY and CDR2 SVGAGI (reference sequence). There are 13 residues in the CDR3. The CDR3 nucleotides are TGTGCCAGCAGTGACAGGGTATACGCTGGCTACACCTTC. Residues: CASSDRVYAGYTF.

The chain carries TRBV19 and TRBJ2-7; D is ambiguous. Germline V gene lookup returns CDR1 LNHDA and CDR2 SQIVND (reference sequence). V was clipped by 3 bases and J by 7 bases, with 13 bases between them. The CDR3 is 13 residues long. The CDR3 DNA is TGTGCCAGTAGTATCTCCAGCCCCTCGGAGCAGTACTTC. Its protein product is CASSISSPSEQYF. Complete variable domain (other parts from reference TRBV19 and TRBJ2-7): DGGITQSPKYLFRKEGQNVTLSCEQNLNHDAMYWYRQDPGQGLRLIYYSQIVNDFQKGDIAEGYSVSREKKESFPLTVTSAQKNPTAFYLCASSISSPSEQYFGPGTRLTVT.

This chain connects TRBV9 to TRBJ1-2; 11 nucleotides agree with TRBD1. Trimming took 0 bases from V and 7 from J; bases not matched to a gene: 8. Germline V gives CDR1 SGDLS, CDR2 YYNGEE. This CDR3 has 16 residues. The DNA for the CDR3 is TGTGCCAGCAGCGTAGCACCAGGACAGGGGGCTGGTGGCTACACCTTC. Protein: CASSVAPGQGAGGYTF.

The CDR3 DNA reads as TGTGCCAGCACCCTGTTTTCGGGAGAAGGCGGGGAGCTGTTTTTT. Encoded protein: CASTLFSGEGGELFF. This rearrangement joins TRBV7-6 to TRBJ2-2, with a weak D call TRBD2 (6 bases). The length of the CDR3 is 15 residues. V lost 7 bases and J 7 bases, leaving 19 bases between the germline ends. Germline CDR1 reads SGHVS; CDR2 reads FNYEAQ.

This clone was seen just once. The V gene is TRBV6-1, the J gene TRBJ2-2; 10 nucleotides match TRBD2. V lost 1 base, J lost 5 bases, and 7 bases stayed unmatched. The CDR3 is 17 amino acids. The germline V gene encodes CDR1 MNHNS and CDR2 SASEGT. CDR3 bases: TGTGCCAGCAGTGAAGGGATTACTAGCGGGACAACCGGGGAGCTGTTTTTT. Translated, it gives CASSEGITSGTTGELFF.

The rearrangement joins TRBV5-1 to TRBJ1-5; 10 nucleotides align to TRBD1. With 4 bases clipped from V and 4 bases from J, the junction kept 5 bases outside the gene matches. The germline CDR1 and CDR2 sequences are SGHRS and YFSETQ. The CDR3 has 15 residues. CDR3 bases: TGCGCCAGCAGCCAGACAGGGGGCGATAATCAGCCCCAGCATTTT. It codes for CASSQTGGDNQPQHF.

This chain uses TRBV5-4 with TRBJ2-2; maybe TRBD2 (5 bases). The germline V gene has CDR1 SGHNT and CDR2 YYREEE (reference sequence). The CDR3 spans 13 residues. The V and J ends lost 7 bases and 5 bases respectively, with 12 bases between them. CDR3 DNA sequence: TGTGCCAGCGCCCCCTCGGGAACCGGGGAGCTGTTTTTT. This sequence encodes CASAPSGTGELFF.

The gene calls are TRBV5-8 and TRBJ1-5; the D is unclear. This CDR3 is built from 9 residues. CDR1 and CDR2 (germline): SGHTS, YDEGEE. Trimming left V 7 bases short and J 15 bases short, with 11 bases between. The CDR3 bases are TGTGCCAGCTCCGGATCAGGGCATTTT. As protein: CASSGSGHF.

The chain is built from TRBV25-1 and TRBJ2-5; a weak D match, TRBD2 (6 bases). Trimming pared 1 base from V and 3 bases from J, leaving 9 bases between. Germline loops: CDR1 MGHDK, CDR2 SYGVNS. The CDR3 runs to 14 residues. The CDR3 bases are TGTGCCAGCAGTGAATTGGGGGGTGAAGAGACCCAGTACTTC. Residues: CASSELGGEETQYF.

V is TRBV5-6 and J is TRBJ2-7; TRBD1 matches 8 bases. The germline V gene encodes CDR1 SGHDT and CDR2 YYEEEE. Unmatched junction bases numbered 3, after V lost 4 bases and J lost 3 bases. The CDR3 loop spans 13 amino acids. This CDR3 is CASSVGTGYEQYF. The DNA of the CDR3 is TGTGCCAGCAGCGTCGGGACAGGCTACGAGCAGTACTTC.

The gene calls are TRBV28 and TRBJ1-1; 9 bases line up with TRBD1. Germline V gives CDR1 MDHEN, CDR2 SYDVKM. V shed 6 bases and J 11 bases; nucleotides not matched to a gene: 10. The CDR3 is made up of 13 amino acids. DNA of the CDR3: TGTGCCAGCAGCCTGGGACAGGGCTTGTATGCTTTCTTT. Amino acids: CASSLGQGLYAFF.

This sequence joins TRBV30 and TRBJ2-7; 10 nucleotides agree with TRBD2. Looked up from germline, CDR1 is GTSNPN and CDR2 is SVGIG (reference sequence). With V trimmed by 4 bases and J by 1 base, 7 bases remained unmatched. This CDR3 has 15 residues. The CDR3 region has the DNA TGTGCCTGGACTGAAAGCGGGAGGGGGTCCTACGAGCAGTACTTC. Translated: CAWTESGRGSYEQYF. Complete variable domain (other parts from reference TRBV30 and TRBJ2-7): SQTIHQWPATLVQPVGSPLSLECTVEGTSNPNLYWYRQAAGRGLQLLFYSVGIGQISSEVPQNLSASRPQDRQFILSSKKLLLSDSGFYLCAWTESGRGSYEQYFGPGTRLTVT.

The chain is built from TRBV4-3 and TRBJ1-2; a weak D match, TRBD1 (6 bases). Trimming shortened V by 3 bases and J by 8 bases, and 13 bases separated the two germline ends. The germline V gene encodes CDR1 LGHNA and CDR2 YSLEER. The CDR3 has 13 amino acids. The CDR3 sequence: CASSHRGARGYTF. CDR3 coding DNA: TGCGCCAGCAGCCATCGGGGGGCGAGAGGCTACACCTTC.